The TCR beta chain described here comes from a study of control samples from healthy donors and cancer patients. Produced via immunoSEQ multiplex PCR; TCRdb's table is partial and in-frame only. This sample has fewer than 200,000 clones; roughly 93% occur once, and the top ten carry 4.1%. V gave up 5 bases and J gave up 8 bases, with 13 bases separating them. Germline V gene lookup returns CDR1 LNHDA and CDR2 SQIVND (reference sequence). The CDR3 totals 13 residues. This clonotype originated in an older woman in good health. The chain links TRBV19 to TRBJ1-3, with D possibly matching TRBD1 (6 bases). Sequenced input: blood. CDR3 in amino acids: CASSAGTPHTIYF. CDR3 sequence (DNA): TGTGCCAGTAGTGCCGGGACACCCCACACCATATATTTT.